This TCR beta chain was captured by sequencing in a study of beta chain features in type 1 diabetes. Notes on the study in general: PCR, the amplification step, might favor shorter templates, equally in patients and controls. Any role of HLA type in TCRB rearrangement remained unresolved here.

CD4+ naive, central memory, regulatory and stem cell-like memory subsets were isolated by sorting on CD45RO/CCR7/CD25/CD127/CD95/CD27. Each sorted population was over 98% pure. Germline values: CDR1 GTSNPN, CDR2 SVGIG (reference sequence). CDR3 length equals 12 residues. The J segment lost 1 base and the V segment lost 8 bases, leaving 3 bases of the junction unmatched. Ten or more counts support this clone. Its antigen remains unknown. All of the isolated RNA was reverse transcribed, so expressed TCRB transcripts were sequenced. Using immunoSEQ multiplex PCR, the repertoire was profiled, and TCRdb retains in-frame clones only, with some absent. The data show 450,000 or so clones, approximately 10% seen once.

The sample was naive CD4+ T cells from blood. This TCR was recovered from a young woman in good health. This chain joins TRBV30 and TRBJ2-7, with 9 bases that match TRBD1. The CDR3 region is CAGGTGSYEQYF. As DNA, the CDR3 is TGTGCCGGCGGGACAGGGTCCTACGAGCAGTACTTC.